The 32 T cell receptor beta chains given below trace back to one sample, sequenced in a study of CD8 T cells in Susac syndrome. Random hexamers served to reverse transcribe roughly 0.5 to 1 ug RNA. TCRdb reprocessed the immunoSEQ multiplex PCR reads with MiXCR, giving one entry per CDR3 protein. The table shows around 45,000 distinct CDR3 sequences, with roughly 93% occurring only once. The source material was CD8+ T cells from PBMCs. The receptors were sampled from a human donor in good health.

As DNA, the CDR3 is TGTGCCAGCAGGGTCCGGGACGGATACGAGCAGTACTTC. Amino acids: CASRVRDGYEQYF. The chain uses TRBV2 and TRBJ2-7, with D perhaps TRBD1 or TRBD2 (5 bases each). The CDR3 spans 13 residues. CDR1 is SNHLY and CDR2 is FYNNEI in the germline V gene. The V and J ends lost 6 bases and 4 bases respectively, with 13 bases between them.

This clonotype was seen only once. The chain combines TRBV5-4 with TRBJ2-1; 10 bases are shared with TRBD2. V gave up 4 bases and J gave up 6 bases; unmatched junction bases: 10. Germline CDR1 SGHNT, CDR2 YYREEE (reference sequence). This CDR3 spans 16 amino acids. CDR3 coding DNA: TGTGCCAGCAGCCATGTGGGGGCTAGCGGGAGCAATGAGCAGTTCTTC. It yields the protein CASSHVGASGSNEQFF.

This chain connects TRBV29-1 to TRBJ1-1; D is unresolved. The germline V gene encodes CDR1 SQVTM and CDR2 ANQGSEA. The V end lost 2 bases, the J end lost 4 bases, and 8 bases lay between the germline ends. The CDR3 spans 12 residues. The chain's CDR3 is CSVEKGSTEAFF. The DNA for the CDR3 is TGCAGCGTTGAAAAAGGGAGCACTGAAGCTTTCTTT.

This clonotype has a single count. Here the CDR3 reads CASSQGPGGDDEQYF. CDR3 coding DNA: TGTGCCAGCAGCCAAGGGCCCGGAGGAGACGACGAGCAGTACTTC. J is TRBJ2-7 and V is TRBV3-1; D may be TRBD2 (5 bases). With 1 base removed from V and 5 bases from J, the gap between germline ends came to 15 bases. This CDR3 comprises 15 residues. CDR1 is LGHDT, CDR2 YNNKEL, per germline (reference sequence).

The chain carries TRBV15 and TRBJ2-7; no clear D. V was clipped by 0 bases and J by 4 bases, with 16 bases between them. This CDR3 is built from 16 residues. Germline assignment: CDR1 LNHNV and CDR2 YYDKDF (reference sequence). The DNA for the CDR3 is TGTGCCACCAGCAGAGACCTTTCGGCTGGCCTGTACGAGCAGTACTTC. The encoded protein is CATSRDLSAGLYEQYF.

To note about this clonotype: At one of its ends the junction is not consistent with the germline gene, which may arise from a read error. This rearrangement joins TRBV29-1 to TRBJ2-1; 8 nucleotides agree with TRBD1. This CDR3 has 16 residues. Germline V gene sequence: CDR1 SQVTM, CDR2 ANQGSEA. The CDR3 nucleotides read TGCAGCGTTGAAACAGGGGGACCGTATTCCTCCAATGAGCAGTTCTTC. Protein: CSVETGGPYSSNEQFF.

The CDR3 DNA follows: TGTGCCAGCAGTGAGGTCCTCTACTTGAACACTGAAGCTTTCTTT. It is translated as CASSEVLYLNTEAFF. The chain combines TRBV6-1 with TRBJ1-1; the D is unclear. The CDR3 contains 15 residues. Germline assignment: CDR1 MNHNS and CDR2 SASEGT. V dropped 3 bases and J dropped 0 bases, with 11 bases sitting between them.

This chain uses TRBV3-1 with TRBJ2-7; TRBD2 agrees at 14 bases. With V trimmed by 4 bases and J by 0 bases, 5 bases remained unmatched. Per the germline V gene, CDR1 is LGHDT and CDR2 is YNNKEL (reference sequence). This CDR3 contains 17 residues. In DNA form, the CDR3 reads TGTGCCAGCAGCCCTCCGGGACTAGCGGGAGTCTCCTACGAGCAGTACTTC. Amino acids: CASSPPGLAGVSYEQYF.

The rearrangement joins TRBV27 to TRBJ2-3, with D possibly matching TRBD2 (6 bases). The CDR3 totals 12 residues. The germline V gene has CDR1 MNHEY and CDR2 SMNVEV (reference sequence). V lost 8 bases and J 2 bases, leaving 8 bases between the germline ends. CDR3: CASGGYTDTQYF. In DNA form, the CDR3 reads TGTGCCAGCGGGGGGTACACAGATACGCAGTATTTT.

The CDR3 is CASSLNRNTGELFF. DNA for the CDR3: TGTGCCAGCAGCTTAAACAGAAACACCGGGGAGCTGTTTTTT. V gene TRBV13 combines with J gene TRBJ2-2; D is uncertain. V gave up 2 bases and J gave up 2 bases, with 6 bases separating them. The CDR3 is 14 residues long. The germline V gene has CDR1 PRHDT and CDR2 FYEKMQ (reference sequence). The full variable domain, in which reference TRBV13 and TRBJ2-2 provide the parts outside the CDR3, is AAGVIQSPRHLIKEKRETATLKCYPIPRHDTVYWYQQGPGQDPQFLISFYEKMQSDKGSIPDRFSAQQFSDYHSELNMSSLELGDSALYFCASSLNRNTGELFFGEGSRLTVL.

This chain links TRBV7-9 with TRBJ2-7; TRBD2 aligns across 9 bases. J lost 4 bases, V lost 1 base, and 8 bases had no gene match. Germline CDR1 reads SEHNR; CDR2 reads FQNEAQ (reference sequence). This CDR3 is 16 amino acids long. The CDR3 loop is CASSLGGSGRRYEQYF. The CDR3 nucleotides read TGTGCCAGCAGCTTAGGGGGTAGCGGGAGAAGGTACGAGCAGTACTTC.

The chain is built from TRBV27 and TRBJ1-1; D is uncertain. V was shortened by 10 bases and J by 0 bases, with 12 bases between the two germline ends. The CDR3 spans 13 residues. Germline V gene lookup returns CDR1 MNHEY and CDR2 SMNVEV (reference sequence). The CDR3 is CATRELLNTEAFF. CDR3 nucleotides: TGTGCCACACGGGAGCTTTTGAACACTGAAGCTTTCTTT.

V and J are TRBV7-9 and TRBJ2-1, with 13 bases matching TRBD2. V was clipped by 8 bases and J by 9 bases; unmatched bases: 7. The CDR3 totals 14 residues. From germline, CDR1 is SEHNR and CDR2 FQNEAQ (reference sequence). The CDR3 region has the DNA TGTGCCAGCTTCTCACTAGCGGGAGGGCTTGAGCAGTTCTTC. Protein sequence: CASFSLAGGLEQFF.

V gene TRBV29-1 combines with J gene TRBJ1-1, with 8 bases lining up with TRBD1. Germline trimming cut 6 bases from V and 4 bases from J; bases unmatched to any gene: 1. The CDR3 has 11 amino acids. Germline loops: CDR1 SQVTM, CDR2 ANQGSEA. The CDR3 DNA reads TGCAGCGTAACAGGGGGCACTGAAGCTTTCTTT. This sequence encodes CSVTGGTEAFF.

The rearrangement joins TRBV30 to TRBJ2-1, with TRBD2 identical over 13 bases. V was pared by 4 bases and J by 3 bases, with 6 bases of the junction left unmatched. Germline V gene data show CDR1 as GTSNPN and CDR2 as SVGIG (reference sequence). The CDR3 loop spans 16 amino acids. CDR3 residues: CAWKSGTSGIYNEQFF. CDR3 nucleotide sequence: TGTGCCTGGAAATCCGGGACTAGCGGGATCTACAATGAGCAGTTCTTC.

The chain is built from TRBV27 and TRBJ2-7, with D possibly TRBD1 on 6 matching bases. Trimming removed 2 bases from V and 3 bases from J, with 14 bases in between. CDR1 and CDR2 (germline): MNHEY, SMNVEV (reference sequence). This CDR3 region has 15 residues. CDR3 sequence reads: CASSLGGPENYEQYF. The CDR3 DNA reads as TGTGCCAGCAGTTTAGGGGGCCCCGAAAACTACGAGCAGTACTTC.

This clonotype was counted once. The rearrangement joins TRBV3-1 to TRBJ2-1; possible D gene TRBD2, 6 bases. CDR1 is LGHDT, CDR2 YNNKEL, per germline (reference sequence). The V end was cut by 6 bases, the J end by 5 bases, with 17 bases between. This CDR3 is 15 amino acids long. The CDR3 DNA is TGTGCCAGCAGTCGAATCCGGGACTGGGACAATGAGCAGTTCTTC. Protein product: CASSRIRDWDNEQFF.

The chain recombines TRBV12-3 or TRBV12-4 with TRBJ2-7, with D possibly being TRBD2 (5 bases). V lost 1 base to trimming and J lost 4 bases, with 14 bases between them. The CDR3 runs to 15 residues. CDR3: CASSLVTARGYEQYF. CDR3 nucleotides: TGTGCCAGCAGTTTAGTAACAGCTCGGGGATACGAGCAGTACTTC.

The CDR3 nucleotides read TGTGCCAGCAGCCAACGAGGCAGGAACTATGGCTACACCTTC. It yields the protein CASSQRGRNYGYTF. The chain has TRBV14 and TRBJ1-2; D is ambiguous. CDR3 size: 14 residues. Germline V gene sequence: CDR1 SGHDN, CDR2 FVKESK. V lost 2 bases and J 2 bases, leaving 9 bases between the germline ends.

This clonotype was picked up one time. The rearrangement uses TRBV5-4 and TRBJ2-7; TRBD2 matches 9 bases. Germline V lookup: CDR1 SGHNT, CDR2 YYREEE (reference sequence). V trimming: 0 bases; J trimming: 5 bases; junction bases outside the gene matches: 6. This CDR3 is built from 15 residues. Here the CDR3 reads CASSLEGLAGDEQYF. The DNA for the CDR3 is TGTGCCAGCAGCTTGGAAGGTTTAGCGGGAGACGAGCAGTACTTC.

The chain combines TRBV4-1 with TRBJ2-7, with D perhaps TRBD1 (5 bases). V was shortened by 3 bases and J by 4 bases, with 19 bases between the two germline ends. Germline values: CDR1 MGHRA, CDR2 YSYEKL. The CDR3 is 16 residues long. CDR3 DNA sequence: TGCGCCAGCAGCCAGATTGACAGTCCTGAACTATACGAGCAGTACTTC. The encoded protein is CASSQIDSPELYEQYF.

The rearrangement uses TRBV29-1 and TRBJ2-5; 11 bases align to TRBD2. With 7 bases clipped from V and 7 bases from J, the junction kept 17 bases outside the gene matches. This CDR3 has 16 residues. The germline V gene has CDR1 SQVTM and CDR2 ANQGSEA. The CDR3 here is CSAEGLAGGRIGTQYF. The CDR3 region has the DNA TGCAGCGCTGAGGGGCTAGCGGGAGGACGGATCGGGACCCAGTACTTC. The complete variable domain, with remaining parts taken from reference TRBV29-1 and TRBJ2-5, reads SAVISQKPSRDICQRGTSLTIQCQVDSQVTMMFWYRQQPGQSLTLIATANQGSEATYESGFVIDKFPISRPNLTFSTLTVSNMSPEDSSIYLCSAEGLAGGRIGTQYFGPGTRLLVL.

The V call is TRBV19, the J call TRBJ2-7; 9 nucleotides align to TRBD1. The germline CDR1 and CDR2 sequences are LNHDA and SQIVND (reference sequence). This CDR3 is built from 15 residues. J lost 2 bases, V lost 5 bases, and 7 bases had no gene match. CDR3 in amino acids: CASSVPGQGAYEQYF. CDR3 coding DNA: TGTGCCAGTAGTGTCCCGGGACAGGGAGCCTACGAGCAGTACTTC.

The V and J genes are TRBV29-1 and TRBJ2-1, with D possibly called TRBD1 or TRBD2 (8 bases each). Trimming removed 6 bases at V and 9 bases at J, with 24 bases between. This CDR3 is built from 15 residues. The germline CDR1 and CDR2 sequences are SQVTM and ANQGSEA. The CDR3 sequence is CSVPRPGQGLGEQFF. Written as DNA, the CDR3 is TGCAGCGTCCCACGACCCGGACAGGGACTAGGTGAGCAGTTCTTC.

The chain joins TRBV7-9 to TRBJ2-5, with 7 bases matching TRBD1. The germline CDR1 and CDR2 sequences are SEHNR and FQNEAQ (reference sequence). The J segment lost 4 bases and the V segment lost 0 bases, leaving 8 bases of the junction unmatched. This CDR3 contains 16 residues. DNA of the CDR3: TGTGCCAGCAGCTTAGCGAACACAGGGGTCTCAGAGACCCAGTACTTC. It yields the protein CASSLANTGVSETQYF.

The rearrangement links TRBV6-1 to TRBJ2-7; TRBD1 might be the D (6 bases). This CDR3 comprises 11 residues. Between the trimmed V and J ends, which lost 10 bases and 6 bases, there was a span of 13 bases. The germline V gene has CDR1 MNHNS and CDR2 SASEGT. The CDR3 DNA follows: TGTGCCATTCCAACAGGGAGCGAGCAGTACTTC. This gives the protein CAIPTGSEQYF.

This sequence joins TRBV15 and TRBJ2-7; no firm D call. Germline loops: CDR1 LNHNV, CDR2 YYDKDF (reference sequence). The germline V and J ends were trimmed by 0 bases and 0 bases, with 6 bases remaining between them. The CDR3 length is 14 residues. In DNA, the CDR3 is TGTGCCACCAGCAGAGAAGGCACCTCCTACGAGCAGTACTTC. Amino acid sequence: CATSREGTSYEQYF.

The chain uses TRBV12-3 or TRBV12-4 and TRBJ1-1, with no clear D. The V end lost 5 bases, the J end lost 1 base, and 11 bases lay between the germline ends. The CDR3 consists of 14 residues. CDR3 residues: CASSQFLGNTEAFF. CDR3 DNA: TGTGCCAGCAGTCAATTCTTGGGGAACACTGAAGCTTTCTTT.

This clonotype was recorded a few times. J is TRBJ2-7 and V is TRBV29-1; D ambiguous. The CDR3 has 12 amino acids. V lost 4 bases to trimming and J lost 5 bases, with 12 bases between them. From germline, CDR1 is SQVTM and CDR2 ANQGSEA. The CDR3 nucleotides are TGCAGCGTTGCTCCCAGTTTCCACGAGCAGTACTTC. Translated: CSVAPSFHEQYF.

CDR3 sequence: CATSRDGGGISYGYTF. CDR3 coding DNA: TGTGCCACCAGCAGAGACGGAGGGGGCATCTCTTATGGCTACACCTTC. The J gene is TRBJ1-2, the V gene TRBV15; 7 nucleotides line up with TRBD1. CDR3 length: 16 amino acids. Germline CDR1 and CDR2: LNHNV and YYDKDF (reference sequence). The trim removed 0 bases at V and 5 bases at J, leaving 9 bases unmatched.

CDR3 in amino acids: CSARDPFNQPQHF. The CDR3 DNA reads as TGCAGTGCTAGAGATCCCTTTAATCAGCCCCAGCATTTT. This chain links TRBV20-1 with TRBJ1-5; D unresolved. Germline CDR1 is DFQATT and CDR2 is SNEGSKA (reference sequence). The V and J ends lost 0 bases and 4 bases respectively, with 7 bases between them. The CDR3 is 13 amino acids.

This chain uses TRBV3-1 with TRBJ2-1, with 9 bases aligning to TRBD2. V shed 1 base, J shed 8 bases, and the junction held 9 bases outside the gene matches. This CDR3 comprises 16 residues. Germline CDR1 LGHDT, CDR2 YNNKEL (reference sequence). CDR3 nucleotide sequence: TGTGCCAGCAGCCAAGTCGGCGGGAGGGCCGCATATGAGCAGTTCTTC. Protein: CASSQVGGRAAYEQFF.